The 4 T cell receptor beta chains listed next were all sequenced from one sample in a study of blood T cell repertoires in COVID-19. Sequenced by immunoSEQ multiplex PCR; TCRdb stores in-frame clones only, minus some. The sample lists about 270,000 clones, around nine tenths occurring once. What was sequenced was peripheral blood. These receptors all come from a man aged 35 to 55 who had recovered from COVID-19.

In its sample, this clone was seen a few times. The gene calls are TRBV19 and TRBJ1-6; D remains unclear. V was clipped by 3 bases and J by 8 bases, with 8 bases between them. This CDR3 has 13 amino acids. Germline CDR1 reads LNHDA; CDR2 reads SQIVND (reference sequence). The DNA of the CDR3 is TGTGCCAGTAGTATGTTACGGGATTCACCCCTCCACTTT. Translation gives CASSMLRDSPLHF.

The rearrangement links TRBV13 to TRBJ2-7; maybe TRBD1 (6 bases). The CDR3 sequence is 12 residues long. The V gene lost 3 bases and the J gene lost 6 bases, with 9 bases spanning the gap. Germline values: CDR1 PRHDT, CDR2 FYEKMQ (reference sequence). In DNA, the CDR3 is TGTGCCAGCAGCTTGGACAGCCTCGAGCAGTACTTC. Translation: CASSLDSLEQYF.

This clone was counted only a few times. The chain carries TRBV6-5 and TRBJ2-1; 12 nucleotides match TRBD2. V was clipped by 6 bases and J by 6 bases; unmatched bases: 6. Per the germline V gene, CDR1 is MNHEY and CDR2 is SVGAGI. The CDR3 totals 15 residues. DNA for the CDR3: TGTGCCAGCAGGGGACGGACTAGCGGGGCCAATGAGCAGTTCTTC. Translating gives CASRGRTSGANEQFF.

This clone was recorded once. The chain combines TRBV13 with TRBJ2-1, with 14 nucleotides matching TRBD2. V lost 4 bases to trimming and J lost 7 bases; unmatched junction nucleotides: 6. Germline V gives CDR1 PRHDT, CDR2 FYEKMQ (reference sequence). This CDR3 region has 16 residues. CDR3 DNA sequence: TGTGCCAGCAGCTCAAGGACTAGCGGGAGGTGGAATGAGCAGTTCTTC. Residues: CASSSRTSGRWNEQFF.